Following are 24 T cell receptor beta chains from one sample sequenced in a study of CXCR3-negative and CXCR3-positive naive CD8 T cells. The TRB cDNA libraries were prepared by 5' RACE with UMI labels. Reprocessing the 5' RACE reads, TCRdb reports a single entry for every CDR3 protein and omits DNA. This specimen shows around 50,000 distinct CDR3 sequences; the ten leading clones hold 2% to 2.5%. The sample consisted of naive CXCR3- CD8+ T cells from blood. The subset was: CD45RO-CCR7+CD27+CD95- naive CD8+ T cells lacking CXCR3 (TNR3-). The receptors come from a human donor in good health. Some clones in this sample may be carry-over from other donors' samples.

J is TRBJ1-5 and V is TRBV28; TCRdb selects TRBD1, and the lack of DNA leaves this call unchecked. Germline V gene lookup returns CDR1 MDHEN and CDR2 SYDVKM. This CDR3 is 13 amino acids long. CDR3 in amino acids: CASSFPPDQPQHF.

The chain combines TRBV29-1 with TRBJ2-3; TCRdb names TRBD1, which stays unverified in the absence of DNA. Germline CDR1 SQVTM, CDR2 ANQGSEA. The CDR3 totals 13 residues. CDR3 in amino acids: CSVPTGVPDTQYF.

The chain uses TRBV28 and TRBJ2-3; TCRdb calls TRBD1, which cannot be checked without DNA. Germline V CDR1 and CDR2: MDHEN, SYDVKM. The CDR3 has 16 residues. This CDR3 reads CASSLLPGGRTDTQYF.

The chain employs TRBV9 and TRBJ2-1; the TCRdb call, TRBD2, lacks DNA for checking. The CDR3 consists of 17 residues. Germline CDR1 reads SGDLS; CDR2 reads YYNGEE. The CDR3 reads CASSVNSWLAGVDEQFF.

The rearrangement joins TRBV4-3 to TRBJ1-2. The CDR3 has 15 residues. Germline values: CDR1 LGHNA, CDR2 YSLEER. The CDR3 spells CASSDSLGSIDGYTF.

V usage is TRBV7-6 and J usage is TRBJ1-5. The CDR3 contains 15 residues. Germline-derived CDR1 and CDR2 are SGHVS and FNYEAQ. CDR3 protein: CAGSLAGRGGQPQHF.

By frequency, this clonotype registers medium-sized (0.01 to 0.1%). The rearrangement links TRBV5-4 to TRBJ2-1; lacking DNA, the TRBD1 call made by TCRdb goes unchecked. This CDR3 spans 15 amino acids. Per the germline V gene, CDR1 is SGHNT and CDR2 is YYREEE (reference sequence). The CDR3 sequence: CASSPDRGRGNEQFF.

This chain connects TRBV28 to TRBJ2-1; TCRdb selects TRBD1, and the lack of DNA leaves this call unchecked. Germline assignment: CDR1 MDHEN and CDR2 SYDVKM. This CDR3 has 17 amino acids. CDR3: CASSFEFRAGIYNEQFF.

V and J are TRBV6-6 and TRBJ2-1. Germline CDR1 is MNHNY and CDR2 is SVGAGI (reference sequence). The CDR3 spans 14 residues. CDR3 sequence reads: CASSYVFGDNEQFF.

This chain joins TRBV23-1 and TRBJ2-3. TRBV23-1 is assigned to the ORF class and has an uncertain function. The CDR3 has 12 residues. CDR3 amino acids: CVRFLSTDTQYF.

The gene calls are TRBV7-6 and TRBJ2-1; there is no DNA to check the TCRdb D call of TRBD2. The CDR3 has 18 residues. Germline V gives CDR1 SGHVS, CDR2 FNYEAQ. This chain's CDR3 is CASSWGLAGGPDDNEQFF.

The V gene is TRBV7-9, the J gene TRBJ2-3; there is no DNA to check the TCRdb D call of TRBD2. CDR1 is SEHNR and CDR2 is FQNEAQ in the germline V gene (reference sequence). The CDR3 consists of 17 residues. The chain's CDR3 is CASSRGGLAGVTDTQYF.

The genes are TRBV24-1 and TRBJ2-1; the TRBD2 assignment by TCRdb is unverifiable without DNA. The length of the CDR3 is 15 residues. The germline CDR1 and CDR2 sequences are KGHDR and SFDVKD. The CDR3 protein is CATSDLGTTFREQFF.

This chain links TRBV12-3 or TRBV12-4 with TRBJ2-5; the TCRdb call, TRBD1, lacks DNA for checking. CDR3 size: 15 residues. This chain's CDR3 is CASSSGGGPGETQYF.

The V gene is TRBV7-2, the J gene TRBJ1-1. Per germline, CDR1 SGHTA and CDR2 FQGNSA. This CDR3 comprises 13 residues. This chain's CDR3 is CASSLLLGTEAFF.

The chain uses TRBV7-9 and TRBJ1-4; the TCRdb D gene call, TRBD1, has no DNA to confirm it. The germline V gene encodes CDR1 SEHNR and CDR2 FQNEAQ (reference sequence). This CDR3 comprises 17 residues. CDR3 residues: CASSEWSREATNEKLFF.

V usage is TRBV7-2 and J usage is TRBJ2-1. CDR3 size: 12 residues. Germline V lookup: CDR1 SGHTA, CDR2 FQGNSA. The CDR3 sequence is CASSLTGLEQFF.

This clonotype is classed as medium-sized by frequency. The rearrangement joins TRBV29-1 to TRBJ2-7; absent DNA, TCRdb's TRBD1 call cannot be checked. The CDR3 spans 12 residues. Germline V lookup: CDR1 SQVTM, CDR2 ANQGSEA. The CDR3 spells CSVDSGAYEQYF.

The V and J genes are TRBV2 and TRBJ1-1. CDR1 and CDR2 (germline): SNHLY, FYNNEI. This CDR3 has 13 amino acids. The CDR3 sequence is CASSYPRSGEAFF.

The rearrangement links TRBV7-6 to TRBJ2-1. Germline lookup yields CDR1 SGHVS and CDR2 FNYEAQ. The CDR3 sequence is 13 residues long. This CDR3 reads CASSFGGDNEQFF.

The chain employs TRBV6-2 or TRBV6-3 and TRBJ2-1; the TCRdb D gene call, TRBD1, has no DNA to confirm it. CDR1 and CDR2 from the germline V gene are MNHEY and SVGEGT. The CDR3 is 15 residues long. The CDR3 reads CASRPDRGGLNEQLF.

The chain links TRBV6-5 to TRBJ2-1. This CDR3 spans 15 amino acids. Germline V gene data show CDR1 as MNHEY and CDR2 as SVGAGI. CDR3 sequence reads: CASSDAGNSYNEQFF.

The CDR3 sequence is CASSQYRASEQYF. V gene TRBV4-3 combines with J gene TRBJ2-7; no DNA is available, so the TRBD1 call from TCRdb remains unchecked. The CDR3 length is 13 residues. Germline V CDR1 and CDR2: LGHNA, YSLEER.

This rearrangement joins TRBV20-1 to TRBJ2-5. The CDR3 has 12 residues. CDR1 is DFQATT and CDR2 is SNEGSKA in the germline V gene (reference sequence). The CDR3 loop reads CSTDDQLETQYF.